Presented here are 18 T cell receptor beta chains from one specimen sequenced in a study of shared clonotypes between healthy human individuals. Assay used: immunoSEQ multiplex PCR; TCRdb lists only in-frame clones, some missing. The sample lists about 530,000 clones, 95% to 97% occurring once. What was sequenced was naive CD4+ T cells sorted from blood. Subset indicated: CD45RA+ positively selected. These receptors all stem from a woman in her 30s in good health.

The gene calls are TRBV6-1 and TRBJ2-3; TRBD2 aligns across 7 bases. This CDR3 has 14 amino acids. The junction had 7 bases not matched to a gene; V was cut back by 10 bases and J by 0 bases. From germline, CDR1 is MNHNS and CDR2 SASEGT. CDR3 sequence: CATSVGGSTDTQYF. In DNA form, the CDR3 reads TGTGCCACCTCTGTGGGGGGGAGCACAGATACGCAGTATTTT.

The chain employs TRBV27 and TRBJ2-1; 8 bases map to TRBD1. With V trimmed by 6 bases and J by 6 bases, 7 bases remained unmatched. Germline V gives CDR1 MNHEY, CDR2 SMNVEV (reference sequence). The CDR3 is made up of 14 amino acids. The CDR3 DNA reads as TGTGCCAGCAGGTGGACAGGGTTCGGCAATGAGCAGTTCTTC. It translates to CASRWTGFGNEQFF.

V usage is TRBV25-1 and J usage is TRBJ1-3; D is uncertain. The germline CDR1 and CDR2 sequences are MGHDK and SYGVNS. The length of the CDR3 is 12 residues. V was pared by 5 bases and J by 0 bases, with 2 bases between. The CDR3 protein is CASSFSGNTIYF. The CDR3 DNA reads TGTGCCAGCAGTTTCTCTGGAAACACCATATATTTT.

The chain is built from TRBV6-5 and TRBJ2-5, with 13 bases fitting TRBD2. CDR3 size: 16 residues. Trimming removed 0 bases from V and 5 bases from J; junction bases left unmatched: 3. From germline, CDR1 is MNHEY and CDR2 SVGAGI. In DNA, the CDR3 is TGTGCCAGCAGTTACTCTGGACTAGCGGGAGTGGAGACCCAGTACTTC. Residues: CASSYSGLAGVETQYF.

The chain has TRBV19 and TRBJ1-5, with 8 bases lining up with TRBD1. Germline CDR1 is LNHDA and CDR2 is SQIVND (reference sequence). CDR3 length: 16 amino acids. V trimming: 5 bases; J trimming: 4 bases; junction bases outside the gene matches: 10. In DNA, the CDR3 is TGTGCCAGTAGTTTTAGGATTGACAGGGGAAATCAGCCCCAGCATTTT. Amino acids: CASSFRIDRGNQPQHF.

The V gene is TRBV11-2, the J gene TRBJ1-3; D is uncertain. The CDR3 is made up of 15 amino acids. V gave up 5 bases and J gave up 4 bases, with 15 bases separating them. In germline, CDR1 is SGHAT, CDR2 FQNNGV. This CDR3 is CASSPRSKRGNTIYF. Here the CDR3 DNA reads TGTGCCAGCAGCCCCCGGAGTAAGAGGGGAAACACCATATATTTT.

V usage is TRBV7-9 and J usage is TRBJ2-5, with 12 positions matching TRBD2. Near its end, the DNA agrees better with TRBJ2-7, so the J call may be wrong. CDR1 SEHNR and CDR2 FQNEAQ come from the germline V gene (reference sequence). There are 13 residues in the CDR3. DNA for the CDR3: TGTGCCAGCCGACTAGCGGGAGTTGACGAGCAGTACTTC. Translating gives CASRLAGVDEQYF.

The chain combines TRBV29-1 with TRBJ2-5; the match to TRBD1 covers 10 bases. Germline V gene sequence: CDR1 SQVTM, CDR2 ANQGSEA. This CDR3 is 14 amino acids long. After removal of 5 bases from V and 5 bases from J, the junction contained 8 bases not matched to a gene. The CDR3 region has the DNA TGCAGCGTTCCCGTGGGGACAGGGGATGAGACCCAGTACTTC. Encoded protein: CSVPVGTGDETQYF. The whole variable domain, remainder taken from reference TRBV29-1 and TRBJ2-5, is SAVISQKPSRDICQRGTSLTIQCQVDSQVTMMFWYRQQPGQSLTLIATANQGSEATYESGFVIDKFPISRPNLTFSTLTVSNMSPEDSSIYLCSVPVGTGDETQYFGPGTRLLVL.

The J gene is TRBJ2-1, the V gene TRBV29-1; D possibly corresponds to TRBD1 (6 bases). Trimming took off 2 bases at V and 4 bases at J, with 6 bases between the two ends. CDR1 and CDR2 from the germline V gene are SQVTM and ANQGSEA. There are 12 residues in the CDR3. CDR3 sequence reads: CSVEQGYNEQFF. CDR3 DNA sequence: TGCAGCGTTGAACAGGGGTACAATGAGCAGTTCTTC.

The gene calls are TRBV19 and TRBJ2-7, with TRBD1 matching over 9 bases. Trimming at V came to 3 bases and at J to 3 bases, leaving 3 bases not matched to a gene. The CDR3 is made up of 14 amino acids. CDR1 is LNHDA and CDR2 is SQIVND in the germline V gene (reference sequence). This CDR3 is CASSIGTGHYEQYF. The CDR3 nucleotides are TGTGCCAGTAGTATCGGGACAGGGCACTACGAGCAGTACTTC. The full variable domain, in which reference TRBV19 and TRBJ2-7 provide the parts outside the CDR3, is DGGITQSPKYLFRKEGQNVTLSCEQNLNHDAMYWYRQDPGQGLRLIYYSQIVNDFQKGDIAEGYSVSREKKESFPLTVTSAQKNPTAFYLCASSIGTGHYEQYFGPGTRLTVT.

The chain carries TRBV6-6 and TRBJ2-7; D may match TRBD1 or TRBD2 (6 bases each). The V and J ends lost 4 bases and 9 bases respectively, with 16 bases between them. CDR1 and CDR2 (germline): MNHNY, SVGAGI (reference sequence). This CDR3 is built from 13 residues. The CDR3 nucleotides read TGTGCCAGCAGTTCTAATGAACAGGGAGGGCAGTACTTC. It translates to CASSSNEQGGQYF.

Written as DNA, the CDR3 is TGTGCCAGCAGTGAAGGGACAGGTGCAACTAATGAAAAACTGTTTTTT. This translates into CASSEGTGATNEKLFF. This rearrangement joins TRBV25-1 to TRBJ1-4; TRBD1 matches at 8 bases. CDR1 and CDR2 (germline): MGHDK, SYGVNS. CDR3 size: 16 residues. V lost 2 bases and J lost 0; bases outside the gene matches: 2.

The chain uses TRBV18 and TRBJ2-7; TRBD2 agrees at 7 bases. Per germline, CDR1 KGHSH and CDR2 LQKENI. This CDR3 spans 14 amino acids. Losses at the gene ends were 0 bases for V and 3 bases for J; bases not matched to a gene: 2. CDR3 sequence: CASSPPRGDYEQYF. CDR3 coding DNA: TGTGCCAGCTCACCACCTCGGGGGGACTACGAGCAGTACTTC. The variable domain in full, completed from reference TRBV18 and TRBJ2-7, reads NAGVMQNPRHLVRRRGQEARLRCSPMKGHSHVYWYRQLPEEGLKFMVYLQKENIIDESGMPKERFSAEFPKEGPSILRIQQVVRGDSAAYFCASSPPRGDYEQYFGPGTRLTVT.

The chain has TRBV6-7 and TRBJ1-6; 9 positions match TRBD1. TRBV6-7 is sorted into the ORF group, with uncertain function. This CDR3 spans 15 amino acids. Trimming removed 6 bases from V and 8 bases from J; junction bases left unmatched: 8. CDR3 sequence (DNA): TGTGCCAGCAGAACTGGGACAGGGCAACATTCACCCCTCCACTTT. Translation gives CASRTGTGQHSPLHF.

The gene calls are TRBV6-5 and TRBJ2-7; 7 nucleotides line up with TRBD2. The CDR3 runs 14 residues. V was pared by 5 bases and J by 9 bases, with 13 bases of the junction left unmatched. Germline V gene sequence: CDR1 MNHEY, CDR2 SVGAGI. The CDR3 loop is CASSLAVDLRSQYF. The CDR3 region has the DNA TGTGCCAGCAGTCTAGCGGTAGACCTACGATCGCAGTACTTC.

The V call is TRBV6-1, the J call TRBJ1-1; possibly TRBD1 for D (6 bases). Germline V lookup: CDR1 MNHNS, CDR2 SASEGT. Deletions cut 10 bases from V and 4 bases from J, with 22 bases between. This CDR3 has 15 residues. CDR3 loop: CATIPTRQVSTEAFF. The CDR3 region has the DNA TGTGCCACCATACCCACAAGACAGGTCAGCACTGAAGCTTTCTTT.

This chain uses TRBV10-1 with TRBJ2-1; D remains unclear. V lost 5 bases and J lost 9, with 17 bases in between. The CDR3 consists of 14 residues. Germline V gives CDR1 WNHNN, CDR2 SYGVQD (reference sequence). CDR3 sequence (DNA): TGCGCCAGCAGTAAGGGCCTTTTGGTCGGTGAGCAGTTCTTC. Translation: CASSKGLLVGEQFF.

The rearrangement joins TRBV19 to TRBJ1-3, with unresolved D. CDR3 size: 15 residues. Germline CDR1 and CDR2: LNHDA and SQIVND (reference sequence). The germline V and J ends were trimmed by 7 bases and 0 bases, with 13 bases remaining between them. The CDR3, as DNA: TGTGCCAGTACCGTTCTCTCCGGCTCTGGAAACACCATATATTTT. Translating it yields CASTVLSGSGNTIYF.